This T cell receptor beta chain was profiled in a study of blood T cell repertoires in COVID-19. Overall study context: Some COVID-19 samples were acute and others convalescent; all came from the United States, Italy and Spain. PBMCs, B-cell-depleted T cells, or T cells provided the cDNA or gDNA that made up the material.

In the authors' methods: Amplification of reference gene primers provided the estimated nucleated cell counts. Using immunoSEQ multiplex PCR, the repertoire was profiled, and TCRdb retains in-frame clones only, with some absent. Clone size and V and J calls were adopted from that table, with D and trimming inferred from the DNA. The sample lists approximately 280,000 clones, around 90% seen once, with approximately 7.5% in the top ten. Between the trimmed V and J ends, which lost 3 bases and 1 base, there was a span of 16 bases. CDR1 and CDR2 from the germline V gene are SGHRS and YFSETQ. The CDR3 covers 16 residues.

Specimen: peripheral blood. The chain uses TRBV5-1 and TRBJ2-5; a possible D gene is TRBD2 (5 bases). The source of this sequence is a woman aged 25 to 39 with COVID-19, enrolled during active disease. CDR3 DNA sequence: TGCGCCAGCAGCTCGAGCCTAAGCGGACCCCAAGAGACCCAGTACTTC. It is translated as CASSSSLSGPQETQYF. The full variable domain, in which reference TRBV5-1 and TRBJ2-5 provide the parts outside the CDR3, is KAGVTQTPRYLIKTRGQQVTLSCSPISGHRSVSWYQQTPGQGLQFLFEYFSETQRNKGNFPGRFSGRQFSNSRSEMNVSTLELGDSALYLCASSSSLSGPQETQYFGPGTRLLVL.